A selection of T cell receptor beta chains follows, all from one sample in a study of OX40 agonist ivuxolimab in advanced cancers. Profiled with immunoSEQ multiplex PCR; TCRdb holds only in-frame clones, not every one. The sample lists about 46,000 clones, around 88% occurring once. The sequencing here drew on CD4+ or CD8+ T cells sorted from blood, taken in a trial of the OX40 agonist ivuxolimab. All receptors come from an adult with an advanced solid tumor such as melanoma, head and neck, liver or kidney cancer. The CDR3 runs from the conserved cysteine through the conserved F or W. D genes are given only for firm matches. Clone size appears in some rows only: once, few, many, or a class for an expanded clone.

d_call j_call v_call clone_size cdr3_aa
NA TRBJ1-5 TRBV5-5 NA CASSLEGTANQPQHF
NA TRBJ1-2 TRBV6-6 NA CASSQGNGYTF
NA TRBJ1-4 TRBV15 NA CATSRDPSGGEKLFF
NA TRBJ2-6 TRBV10-3 NA CAISEQGSGANVLTF
NA TRBJ2-7 TRBV18 NA CASSPRRDFYEQYF
NA TRBJ2-7 TRBV20-1 NA CSAPKAYEQYF
NA TRBJ2-2 TRBV2 once CASRNREDTGELFF
NA TRBJ1-2 TRBV5-8 NA CASSPTGQFPNYGYTF
TRBD1 TRBJ2-7 TRBV4-1 NA CASSLLLGQGPSYEQYF
NA TRBJ2-1 TRBV7-4 NA CASSLAGQYNEQFF
NA TRBJ1-4 TRBV18 NA CASSGTNRDFGEKLFF
NA TRBJ2-7 TRBV28 NA CASTQAVSPYEQYF
NA TRBJ2-7 TRBV11-3 NA CASSLESGYEQYF
NA TRBJ2-7 TRBV5-1 NA CASSSGTLYYEQYF
NA TRBJ1-4 TRBV5-6 NA CASSQPGLRDEKLFF
TRBD1 TRBJ1-1 TRBV18 NA CASSPERGQGTEAFF
NA TRBJ2-7 TRBV5-1 NA CASSLGPPGYEQYF
TRBD1 TRBJ2-5 TRBV6-5 NA CASSPIRGRQETQYF
NA TRBJ1-1 TRBV11-3 NA CASSLGGGTGTEAFF
NA TRBJ1-1 TRBV19 NA CASSIIPSHSNTEAFF
TRBD2 TRBJ2-7 TRBV4-2 NA CASSPQLAGAYSSYEQYF